The clone carrying this T cell receptor beta chain was observed once. These data belong to a study of blood T cell repertoires in COVID-19. The overall study: Sites in the United States, Italy and Spain provided acute and convalescent COVID-19 samples.

In terms of age and location, participants ranged from about 18 to 95 years and lived in about two dozen US areas. Participants were placed into cohorts based on the clinical history they reported. With 4 bases clipped from V and 5 bases from J, the junction kept 11 bases outside the gene matches. The CDR3 length is 17 residues. Germline V gene sequence: CDR1 SNHLY, CDR2 FYNNEI. Produced via immunoSEQ multiplex PCR; TCRdb's table is partial and in-frame only. The profile covers about 270,000 clones, with 80% to 95% appearing a single time and approximately 3% taken by the ten largest. The source of this sequence is a man in his forties who had been exposed to COVID-19. This sequence joins TRBV2 and TRBJ2-5; 12 bases are shared with TRBD2. Sequencing was performed on PBMCs or T cells enriched from blood (not recorded which). CDR3 amino acids: CASSGTSGKGRAETQYF. DNA of the CDR3: TGTGCCAGCAGTGGGACTAGCGGGAAGGGGAGGGCCGAGACCCAGTACTTC.